This T cell receptor beta chain stems from a study of cytomegalovirus exposure and HLA in healthy donors. Broader study findings: Three chains linked to CMV were shown in vitro to be specific for CMV antigens. Among TCR sequences, most were rare, though some public TCRs appeared in many donors. Researchers counted around 150 TCR beta chains as cytomegalovirus-associated.

Notes on this clone: Its antigen is still unknown.

V shed 3 bases and J shed 3 bases, with 11 bases lying between them. This CDR3 is 14 amino acids long. CDR1 SGHTA and CDR2 FQGNSA come from the germline V gene. TCRdb's copy holds only in-frame clones and misses some; the assay was immunoSEQ multiplex PCR. The data contain over 150,000 clones, 80% to 90% of them singletons. The genes are TRBV7-2 and TRBJ2-5; D is unclear. Material: PBMCs. This clonotype originated in a man in his late teens or twenties in good health and CMV-seropositive. This CDR3 reads CASSFTEPEETQYF. The CDR3 DNA reads as TGTGCCAGCAGCTTTACAGAACCTGAAGAGACCCAGTACTTC.